These 21 T cell receptor beta chains were sequenced from one sample in a study of cytomegalovirus exposure and HLA in healthy donors. PCR was performed using 60 Vbeta and 13 Jbeta primers. Only in-frame clones appear in the TCRdb table, and some are missing; sequencing was by immunoSEQ multiplex PCR. The sample totals around 100,000 clones. What was sequenced was PBMCs. The receptors come from a man aged 40-55 years in good health and CMV-seronegative.

The chain joins TRBV2 to TRBJ1-4; weak D call: TRBD1 (6 bases). CDR1 and CDR2 from the germline V gene are SNHLY and FYNNEI. This CDR3 region has 15 residues. Trimming stripped 6 bases from V and 7 bases from J, with 18 bases between. The CDR3 is CASRDRSKVGEKLFF. DNA for the CDR3: TGTGCCAGCAGAGACAGGTCCAAAGTGGGTGAAAAACTGTTTTTT.

As concerns this clone: This specimen includes other DNA sequences encoding the same CDR3. The chain employs TRBV30 and TRBJ1-1; D unclear. Trimming cost V 0 bases and J 5 bases, with 10 bases left between them. The CDR3 sequence is 13 residues long. CDR1 is GTSNPN, CDR2 SVGIG, per germline (reference sequence). CDR3 region: CAWSVHRGTEAFF. Here the CDR3 DNA reads TGTGCCTGGAGTGTGCACCGGGGTACTGAAGCTTTCTTT.

The rearrangement joins TRBV4-2 to TRBJ2-2, with 7 positions matching TRBD1. The CDR3 runs 15 residues. J lost 6 bases, V lost 0 bases, and 4 bases had no gene match. CDR1 and CDR2 from the germline V gene are LGHNA and YNFKEQ. CDR3 protein: CASSQDRQGAGELFF. CDR3 nucleotides: TGTGCCAGCAGCCAAGATCGGCAGGGGGCCGGGGAGCTGTTTTTT.

The chain couples TRBV4-1 to TRBJ2-5; no reliable D call. Germline V gene data show CDR1 as MGHRA and CDR2 as YSYEKL. The V and J ends lost 3 bases and 1 base respectively, with 9 bases between them. This CDR3 has 14 amino acids. CDR3 sequence: CASSQSDFQETQYF. CDR3 DNA: TGCGCCAGCAGCCAGTCAGACTTCCAAGAGACCCAGTACTTC.

The chain carries TRBV2 and TRBJ2-5; unclear D gene. V dropped 11 bases and J dropped 4 bases, with 14 bases sitting between them. The germline CDR1 and CDR2 sequences are SNHLY and FYNNEI. The CDR3 loop spans 12 amino acids. The CDR3 sequence: CALKQEAETQYF. DNA of the CDR3: TGTGCCCTCAAGCAAGAAGCAGAGACCCAGTACTTC.

The V and J genes are TRBV19 and TRBJ2-3; 7 bases align to TRBD1. The CDR3 has 15 amino acids. J lost 3 bases, V lost 3 bases, and 6 bases had no gene match. Looked up from germline, CDR1 is LNHDA and CDR2 is SQIVND (reference sequence). The CDR3: CASSMGQGETDTQYF. The DNA of the CDR3 is TGTGCCAGTAGTATGGGTCAGGGGGAAACAGATACGCAGTATTTT.

The DNA of the CDR3 is TGTGCCAGCAGTTACTCGAGGGATAGATTTTTGTACTTC. This translates into CASSYSRDRFLYF. The chain is built from TRBV6-5 and TRBJ2-5; D possibly corresponds to TRBD2 (5 bases). The V end was cut by 0 bases, the J end by 13 bases, with 15 bases between. The CDR3 is 13 amino acids. From germline, CDR1 is MNHEY and CDR2 SVGAGI.

The chain combines TRBV5-1 with TRBJ1-3, with D unresolved. Germline CDR1 SGHRS, CDR2 YFSETQ. The CDR3 totals 15 residues. Trimming left V 2 bases short and J 0 bases short, with 9 bases between. CDR3 residues: CASSFDDSSGNTIYF. CDR3 bases: TGCGCCAGCAGCTTCGATGATAGCTCTGGAAACACCATATATTTT.

The rearrangement links TRBV21-1 to TRBJ1-1; the listed D gene, TRBD1, was not tested against the DNA. TRBV21-1 is described as a pseudogene. The CDR3 sequence is 15 residues long. The CDR3 sequence: CASSKAARESPEAFF. The CDR3 DNA reads as TGTGCCAGCAGCAAAGCTGCCAGGGAATCCCCTGAAGCTTTCTTT.

V and J are TRBV6-5 and TRBJ1-1; possible D gene TRBD1, 5 bases. V lost 2 bases and J lost 5, with 15 bases in between. CDR3 size: 15 residues. The germline V gene encodes CDR1 MNHEY and CDR2 SVGAGI. CDR3 DNA sequence: TGTGCCAGCAGTTACACTTGGGAGGGGCGGACTGAAGCTTTCTTT. It translates to CASSYTWEGRTEAFF.

This chain joins TRBV10-3 and TRBJ1-2, with D maybe TRBD1 (6 bases). The germline V gene encodes CDR1 ENHRY and CDR2 SYGVKD. The V gene lost 2 bases and the J gene lost 4 bases, with 8 bases spanning the gap. The CDR3 contains 13 residues. In nucleotides, the CDR3 is TGTGCCATCAGTGAGGCAGGGGTCTATGGCTACACCTTC. Protein product: CAISEAGVYGYTF.

This chain joins TRBV5-1 and TRBJ2-7, with a possible D match to TRBD2 (6 bases). The CDR3 totals 15 residues. Trimming removed 0 bases at V and 0 bases at J, with 10 bases between. Looked up from germline, CDR1 is SGHRS and CDR2 is YFSETQ. CDR3 protein: CASSLGASDSYEQYF. DNA of the CDR3: TGCGCCAGCAGCTTGGGGGCTAGCGACTCCTACGAGCAGTACTTC.

The gene calls are TRBV18 and TRBJ2-5, with D perhaps TRBD1 (5 bases). Germline-derived CDR1 and CDR2 are KGHSH and LQKENI. This CDR3 spans 14 amino acids. V dropped 3 bases and J dropped 3 bases, with 11 bases sitting between them. This CDR3 reads CASSPNLGEETQYF. The CDR3 bases are TGTGCCAGCTCACCTAACCTAGGGGAAGAGACCCAGTACTTC.

V is TRBV28 and J is TRBJ2-7; D is undetermined. V shed 1 base and J shed 2 bases, with 6 bases lying between them. CDR1 and CDR2 from the germline V gene are MDHEN and SYDVKM. This CDR3 contains 13 residues. The CDR3 loop is CASSLLPTYEQYF. The CDR3 DNA is TGTGCCAGCAGTTTATTGCCTACCTACGAGCAGTACTTC.

The chain employs TRBV27 and TRBJ2-2; D possibly corresponds to TRBD1 (6 bases). Looked up from germline, CDR1 is MNHEY and CDR2 is SMNVEV (reference sequence). This CDR3 region has 14 residues. V was cut by 5 bases and J by 6 bases, with 13 bases left in between. In nucleotides, the CDR3 is TGTGCCAGCAGTCTTCTAACAGGGTCCGGGGAGCTGTTTTTT. Its translation is CASSLLTGSGELFF.

The chain has TRBV7-2 and TRBJ2-5; D unclear. V lost 6 bases and J 3 bases, leaving 5 bases between the germline ends. This CDR3 is 11 amino acids long. Germline lookup yields CDR1 SGHTA and CDR2 FQGNSA. The CDR3 nucleotides are TGTGCCAGCAGTGAGGAAGAGACCCAGTACTTC. This codes for CASSEEETQYF.

V and J are TRBV5-1 and TRBJ2-3, with a tentative D call TRBD1 (5 bases). This CDR3 is built from 14 residues. Deletions cut 1 base from V and 0 bases from J, with 6 bases between. Per germline, CDR1 SGHRS and CDR2 YFSETQ. CDR3 DNA: TGCGCCAGCAGCTTGCAGGGCAGCACAGATACGCAGTATTTT. Encoded protein: CASSLQGSTDTQYF.

V is TRBV18 and J is TRBJ2-7; TRBD1 matches 7 bases. Germline V gives CDR1 KGHSH, CDR2 LQKENI. The CDR3 covers 13 residues. The V and J ends lost 5 bases and 3 bases, in that order; junction bases with no gene match: 4. The CDR3 DNA is TGTGCCAGCTCAGACAGGGACCGCTACGAGCAGTACTTC. Protein: CASSDRDRYEQYF.

The genes are TRBV18 and TRBJ1-1; TRBD1 matches at 9 bases. This CDR3 has 14 amino acids. With V trimmed by 4 bases and J by 3 bases, 3 bases remained unmatched. Germline V gene data show CDR1 as KGHSH and CDR2 as LQKENI. The CDR3 DNA reads as TGTGCCAGCTCACGAGACAGGGGGGACACTGAAGCTTTCTTT. Protein product: CASSRDRGDTEAFF.

The J gene is TRBJ2-5, the V gene TRBV27; maybe TRBD1 (6 bases). Trimming left V 5 bases short and J 4 bases short, with 17 bases between. Germline-derived CDR1 and CDR2 are MNHEY and SMNVEV (reference sequence). CDR3 length: 15 amino acids. CDR3 in amino acids: CASSPYRDRAETQYF. In DNA form, the CDR3 reads TGTGCCAGCAGTCCCTACAGGGACCGAGCAGAGACCCAGTACTTC.

The chain links TRBV9 to TRBJ2-7; D is possibly TRBD1 (5 bases). The CDR3 runs 13 residues. Deletions cut 4 bases from V and 4 bases from J, with 12 bases between. CDR1 and CDR2 from the germline V gene are SGDLS and YYNGEE. The CDR3 loop reads CASSSAGFYEQYF. The CDR3 DNA reads TGTGCCAGCAGCTCCGCAGGGTTTTACGAGCAGTACTTC.